This note documents a single T cell receptor beta chain sequence. This clone was detected only once. Its recognized antigen is unknown. Within one base of it there is no much larger clone, and no base qualities were kept. The sample comes from a study of shared clonotypes between healthy human individuals (dated by TCRdb to 2019 to 2021). About the study as a whole: A few men and a couple of women, aged 18 to 49 years, made up the cohort. For each donor, CD4 naive and CD4 memory were each run on three plates, CD8 naive on two plates, and CD8 memory on one plate. Leukapheresis yielded between about 0.85 and 10 billion PBMCs per donor. Blood TCR repertoires of roughly five healthy adults were deeply sequenced to estimate repertoire size and the extent of clonotype sharing between individuals. Different laboratories and diverse techniques were used to prepare libraries and sequence TCR repertoires, to increase sequencing depth and limit assay-specific biases. Results and caveats for the whole study, not just this receptor: Across a handful of donors, around 5% of naive CD4, 3% to 3.5% of naive CD8, under 2.5% of memory CD4, and around 0.4% of memory CD8 clonotypes were shared. Larger estimated clonotype richness was generally found for naive subsets than for memory subsets. Pairwise subsampling led to the expectation that sequencing depth would affect the degree of clonotype sharing among donors. Sampling was restricted to blood, and TCR repertoires in tissues likely differ from the TCR repertoires found in blood. Because the study included only a small number of donors, the genetic and exposure-history diversity represented was limited. Rarefaction of sorted-subset datasets indicated incomplete sequencing despite the large sequencing depth. Compared with non-shared clonotypes, clonotypes shared by all four sorted-subset donors had higher generation probabilities.

Donors were healthy HIV-negative adults with no recently reported acute infections or vaccinations. Every donor was a Caucasian adult living in Nashville, Tennessee, USA. CD4+ T cells were enriched by magnetic negative selection, after which naive cells were positively selected on CD45RA and the negative fraction was taken as the memory subset. Blood was obtained by leukapheresis, after which PBMCs were separated by Ficoll-Histopaque density gradient centrifugation and cryopreserved in liquid nitrogen vapor phase. Purity and quantity of every magnetically sorted T cell population were checked by analytical flow cytometry. Each sorted fraction had its genomic DNA isolated and then quantified by UV absorbance on a Nanodrop 2000c. Using the deep immunoSEQ assay, multiplex PCR amplified TCR CDR3 regions from genomic DNA. Extracted genomic DNA from each cell subset was distributed evenly across all wells of several immunoSEQ 96-well plates, and each plate was treated as a replicate. Each replicate PCR for sorted subsets received around 200 ng genomic DNA, equal to 28,000 or so T cell genomes. Purified libraries were measured with a Qubit 3.0 fluorometer, size-checked on a Bioanalyzer 2100, and measured again with the KAPA Library Quantification kit. A separate single-read 150-cycle Illumina NextSeq 550 flow cell was used to sequence each immunoSEQ 96-well plate. The study's own analysis went as follows. Because only junctional sequences without quality scores were contained in the immunoSEQ output, filtering matching that applied to full-length reads could not be performed. To assign V/J genes and CDR3, sequences were annotated using PyIR, a Python wrapper for IgBLAST v1.9, with IMGT germline references. Reads were filtered out if the reads had weak V/J assignments (E-value above 1e-6), no CDR3, stop codons, out-of-frame junctions, or ambiguous translated residues. A V3J clonotype was defined by an identical inferred V gene, J gene, and CDR3 amino acid sequence. Percentage overlap between repertoires was computed as shared unique clonotypes divided by the size of the smaller repertoire. Richness of each repertoire was evaluated using RTK rarefaction, the Chao1 estimator, and Recon v2.1 estimates of unobserved clonotypes. Generation probabilities for all TCRbeta clonotypes obtained by the gDNA method from several donors were computed using OLGA. This is the immuneACCESS table as TCRdb keeps it, with only in-frame sequences that have V and J called. A part of the clones is gone; compared with another copy, unresolved V genes explain less than half, and the rest is unexplained. The DNA gave D and trimming, while V, J and clone size come from that table. This sample holds millions of clones; around nine tenths were observed only once. The ten most abundant clones make up about 0.13% of the sample.

For this chain, trimming is 4 bases at the V end and 3 bases at the J end, and the number of junction bases without a gene match is 5. From the cysteine through the phenylalanine, the CDR3 covers 14 amino acids. Solely the CDR3 DNA is kept, with 42 bases framed from the first base. The germline V gene (reference sequence) sets CDR1 to SGHNT and CDR2 to YYREEE. Sequenced: naive CD4+ T cells sorted from blood. In light of the paper, this sample's cell subset or site label describes: CD45RA+ positively selected. This clonotype originated in a man younger than 35 in good health. The chain uses TRBV5-4 and TRBJ2-7; 9 nucleotides in the junction match TRBD1. The nucleotides are TGTGCCAGCAGCGCACCGGACAGGGGCTACGAGCAGTACTTC. Protein translation: CASSAPDRGYEQYF. Here the CDR3 is joined to the reference TRBV5-4 and TRBJ2-7 genes, and the full variable domain is: ETGVTQSPTHLIKTRGQQVTLRCSSQSGHNTVSWYQQALGQGPQFIFQYYREEENGRGNFPPRFSGLQFPNYSSELNVNALELDDSALYLCASSAPDRGYEQYFGPGTRLTVT.